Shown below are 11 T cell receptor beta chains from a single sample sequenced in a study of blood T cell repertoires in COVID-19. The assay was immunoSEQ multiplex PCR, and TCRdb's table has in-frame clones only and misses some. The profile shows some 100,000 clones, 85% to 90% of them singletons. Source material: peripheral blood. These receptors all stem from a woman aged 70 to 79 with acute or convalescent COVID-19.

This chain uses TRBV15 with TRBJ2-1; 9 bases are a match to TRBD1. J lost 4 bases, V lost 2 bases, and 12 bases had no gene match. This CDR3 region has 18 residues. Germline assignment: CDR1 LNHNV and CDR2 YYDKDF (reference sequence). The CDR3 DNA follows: TGTGCCACCAGCAGACACGAATTCGGGACAGGGACTTACAATGAGCAGTTCTTC. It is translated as CATSRHEFGTGTYNEQFF.

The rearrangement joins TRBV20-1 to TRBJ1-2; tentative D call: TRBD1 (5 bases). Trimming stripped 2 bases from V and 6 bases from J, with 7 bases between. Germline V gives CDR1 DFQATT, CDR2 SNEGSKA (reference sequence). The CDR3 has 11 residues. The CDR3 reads CSARIRDGYTF. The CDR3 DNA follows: TGCAGTGCTAGAATCAGGGATGGCTACACCTTC.

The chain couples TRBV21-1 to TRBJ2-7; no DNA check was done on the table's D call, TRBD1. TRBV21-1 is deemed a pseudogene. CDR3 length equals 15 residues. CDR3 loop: CASSKAYTYSYEQYF. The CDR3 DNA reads TGTGCCAGCAGCAAAGCTTACACATACTCCTACGAGCAGTACTTC.

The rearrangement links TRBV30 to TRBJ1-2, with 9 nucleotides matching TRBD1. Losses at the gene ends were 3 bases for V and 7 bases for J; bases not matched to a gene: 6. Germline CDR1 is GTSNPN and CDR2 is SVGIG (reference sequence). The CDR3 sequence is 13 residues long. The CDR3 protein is CAWSPTGGFGYTF. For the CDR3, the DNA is TGTGCCTGGAGCCCCACAGGGGGCTTTGGCTACACCTTC.

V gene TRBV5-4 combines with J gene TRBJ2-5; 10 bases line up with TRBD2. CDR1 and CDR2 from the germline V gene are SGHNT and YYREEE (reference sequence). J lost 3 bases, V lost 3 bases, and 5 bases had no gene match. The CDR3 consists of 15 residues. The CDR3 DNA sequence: TGTGCCAGCAGCTATATAACTAGCGGGAAAGAGACCCAGTACTTC. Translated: CASSYITSGKETQYF.

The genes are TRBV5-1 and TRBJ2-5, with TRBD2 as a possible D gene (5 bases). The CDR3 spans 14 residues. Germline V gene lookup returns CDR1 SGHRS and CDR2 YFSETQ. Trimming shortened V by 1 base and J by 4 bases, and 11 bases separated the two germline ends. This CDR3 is CASSLFGVRETQYF. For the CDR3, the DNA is TGCGCCAGCAGCTTGTTCGGGGTTCGAGAGACCCAGTACTTC.

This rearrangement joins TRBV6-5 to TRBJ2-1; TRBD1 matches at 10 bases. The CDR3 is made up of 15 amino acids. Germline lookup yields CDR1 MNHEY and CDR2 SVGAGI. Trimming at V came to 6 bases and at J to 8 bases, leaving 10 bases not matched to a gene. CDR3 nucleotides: TGTGCCAGCAGGAGACCCGGGACAGGGGACTATGAGCAGTTCTTC. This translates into CASRRPGTGDYEQFF.

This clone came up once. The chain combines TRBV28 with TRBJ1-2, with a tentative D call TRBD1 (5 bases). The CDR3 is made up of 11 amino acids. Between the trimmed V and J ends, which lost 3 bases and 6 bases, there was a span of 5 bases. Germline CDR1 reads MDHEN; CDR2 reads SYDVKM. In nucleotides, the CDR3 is TGTGCCAGCAGTTTCAGGGATGGCTACACCTTC. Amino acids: CASSFRDGYTF.

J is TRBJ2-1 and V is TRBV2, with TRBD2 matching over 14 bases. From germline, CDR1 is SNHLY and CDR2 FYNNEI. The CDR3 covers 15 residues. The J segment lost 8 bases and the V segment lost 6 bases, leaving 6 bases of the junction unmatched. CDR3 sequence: CASRRLAGGRDEQFF. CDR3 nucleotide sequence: TGTGCCAGCAGAAGACTAGCGGGAGGGAGGGATGAGCAGTTCTTC.

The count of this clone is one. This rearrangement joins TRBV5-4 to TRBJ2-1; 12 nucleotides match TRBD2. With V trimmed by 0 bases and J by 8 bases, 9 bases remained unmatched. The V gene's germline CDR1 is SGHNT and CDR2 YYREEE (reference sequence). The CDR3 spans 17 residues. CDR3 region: CASSLGSRTSGTDEQFF. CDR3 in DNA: TGTGCCAGCAGCTTGGGGTCGCGGACTAGCGGGACGGATGAGCAGTTCTTC.

The CDR3 loop is CASTTGGSGNTIYF. CDR3 nucleotides: TGCGCCAGCACGACAGGGGGCAGTGGAAACACCATATATTTT. This chain connects TRBV5-1 to TRBJ1-3, with 10 bases that match TRBD1. Germline loops: CDR1 SGHRS, CDR2 YFSETQ. The CDR3 has 14 amino acids. V gave up 6 bases and J gave up 3 bases; unmatched junction bases: 3.